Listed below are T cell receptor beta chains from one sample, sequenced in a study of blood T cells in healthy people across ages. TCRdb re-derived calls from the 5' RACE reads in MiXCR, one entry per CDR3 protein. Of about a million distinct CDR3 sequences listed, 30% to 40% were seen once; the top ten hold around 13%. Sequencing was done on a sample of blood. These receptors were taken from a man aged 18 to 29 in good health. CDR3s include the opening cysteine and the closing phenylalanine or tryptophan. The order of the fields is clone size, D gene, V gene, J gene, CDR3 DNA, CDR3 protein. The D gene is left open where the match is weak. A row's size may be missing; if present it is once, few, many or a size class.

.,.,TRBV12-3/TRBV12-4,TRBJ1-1,TGTGCCAGCAGTCCTAGGGGGTCAGGCCCAAGGGAAGCTTTCTTT,CASSPRGSGPREAFF
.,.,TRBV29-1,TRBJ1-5,TGCAGCGTTCAGGAAGGAGGTGGAAGCAATCAGCCCCAGCATTTT,CSVQEGGGSNQPQHF
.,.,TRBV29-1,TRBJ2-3,TGCAGCAACCGGGGCCCAGGGGCAGATACGCAGTATTTT,CSNRGPGADTQYF
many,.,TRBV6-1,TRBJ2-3,TGTGCCAGCAGTGAACTACTCACAGATACGCAGTATTTT,CASSELLTDTQYF
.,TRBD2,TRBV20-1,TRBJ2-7,TGCAGTGCTAGAGATATTGGCGGGGGGGTAGGTGAGCAGTACTTC,CSARDIGGGVGEQYF
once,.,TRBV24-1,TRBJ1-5,TGTGCCACCAGTGATTTTAAAAGCAATCAGCCCCAGCATTTT,CATSDFKSNQPQHF
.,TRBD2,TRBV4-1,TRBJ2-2,TGCGCCAGCAGCCAAGTGGGACTAAGCCCCAACACCGGGGAGCTGTTTTTT,CASSQVGLSPNTGELFF
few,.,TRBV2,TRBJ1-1,TGTGCCAGCAGTGAGTCGCAGGGACTTACTGAAGCTTTCTTT,CASSESQGLTEAFF
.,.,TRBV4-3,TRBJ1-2,TGCGCCAGCAGCAGCCCCTACGCAGGGGTCGATGGCTACACCTTC,CASSSPYAGVDGYTF
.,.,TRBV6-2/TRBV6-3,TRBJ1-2,TGTGCCAGCGCGGGGCCGGTCTATGGCTACACCTTC,CASAGPVYGYTF
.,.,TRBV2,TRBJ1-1,TGTGCCAGCAGTGAACTACACATAAACACTGAAGCTTTCTTT,CASSELHINTEAFF
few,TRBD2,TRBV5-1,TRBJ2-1,TGCGCCAGCAGCTCCGGGGGGGCCTTTTACAATGAGCAGTTCTTC,CASSSGGAFYNEQFF
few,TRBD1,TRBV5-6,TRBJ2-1,TGTGCCAGCAGCATCCGGGACAGGGGAATTAATGAGCAGTTCTTC,CASSIRDRGINEQFF
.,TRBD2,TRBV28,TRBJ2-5,TGTGCCAGCAGTCCCGGACTAGAAAGAGAGACCCAGTACTTC,CASSPGLERETQYF
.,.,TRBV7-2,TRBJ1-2,TGTGCCAGCAGCTTAGACGTTGGGGGGCGGGAGAATGGCTACACCTTC,CASSLDVGGRENGYTF